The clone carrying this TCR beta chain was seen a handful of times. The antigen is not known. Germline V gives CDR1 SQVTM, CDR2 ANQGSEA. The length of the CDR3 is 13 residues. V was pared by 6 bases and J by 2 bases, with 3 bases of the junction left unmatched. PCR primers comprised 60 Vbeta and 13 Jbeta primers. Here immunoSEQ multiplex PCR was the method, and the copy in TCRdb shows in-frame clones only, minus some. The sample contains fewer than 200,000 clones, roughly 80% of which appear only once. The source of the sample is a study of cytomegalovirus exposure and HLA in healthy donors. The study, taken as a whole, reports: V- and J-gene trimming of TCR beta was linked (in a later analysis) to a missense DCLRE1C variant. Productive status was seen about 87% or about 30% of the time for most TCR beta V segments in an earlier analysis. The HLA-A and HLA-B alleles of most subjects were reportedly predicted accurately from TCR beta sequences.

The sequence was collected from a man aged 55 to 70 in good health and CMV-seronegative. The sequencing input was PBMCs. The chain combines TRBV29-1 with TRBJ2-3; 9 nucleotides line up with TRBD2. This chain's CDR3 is CSVGLAVTDTQYF. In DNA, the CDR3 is TGCAGCGTGGGACTAGCCGTCACAGATACGCAGTATTTT.